This record looks at one TCR beta chain sequence and its context. The target antigen is unknown. An assay was performed, and its level was deep. Data came from immunoSEQ multiplex PCR; TCRdb stores just in-frame clones and leaves some out. The sample holds nearly 2 million clones, less than 95% seen once. This CDR3 contains 12 residues. Trimming cost V 6 bases and J 13 bases, with 16 bases left between them. Germline assignment: CDR1 MNHNY and CDR2 SVGAGI (reference sequence). This sample stems from a study of shared clonotypes between healthy human individuals. Naive CD8 isolation took CD45RO-negative cells positively selected for CCR7 and excluded terminally differentiated effector memory CD45RA+ cells. Whole-study findings and limits: The sole specimen, blood, was sampled, and tissue repertoires likely differ. Memory subsets generally showed smaller estimated richness than naive subsets did. Represented genetic and exposure-history diversity was restricted by having few donors.

This chain connects TRBV6-6 to TRBJ2-4; possibly TRBD1 for D (7 bases). The receptor's source is a man aged 18 to 29 in good health. The sample comprised naive CD8+ T cells sorted from blood. CDR3 sequence: CASSLAAGQQYF. The DNA for the CDR3 is TGTGCCAGCAGCTTGGCCGCGGGACAGCAGTACTTC.